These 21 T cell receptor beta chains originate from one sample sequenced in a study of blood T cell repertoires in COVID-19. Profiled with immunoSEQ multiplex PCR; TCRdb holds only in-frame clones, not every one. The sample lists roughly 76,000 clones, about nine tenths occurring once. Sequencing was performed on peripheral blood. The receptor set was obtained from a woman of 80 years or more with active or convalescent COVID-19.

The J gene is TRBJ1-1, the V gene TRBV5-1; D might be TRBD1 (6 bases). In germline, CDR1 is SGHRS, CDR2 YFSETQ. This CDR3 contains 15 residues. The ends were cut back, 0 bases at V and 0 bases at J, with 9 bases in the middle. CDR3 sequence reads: CASSLEGVLNTEAFF. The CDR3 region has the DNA TGCGCCAGCAGCTTGGAGGGGGTTTTGAACACTGAAGCTTTCTTT.

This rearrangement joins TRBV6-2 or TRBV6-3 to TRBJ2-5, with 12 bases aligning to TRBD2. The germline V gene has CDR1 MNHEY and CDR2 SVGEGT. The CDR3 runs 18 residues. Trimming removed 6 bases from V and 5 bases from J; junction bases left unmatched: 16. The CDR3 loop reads CASSRPHASGGAFETQYF. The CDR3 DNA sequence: TGTGCCAGCAGCCGACCCCATGCTAGCGGGGGGGCCTTTGAGACCCAGTACTTC.

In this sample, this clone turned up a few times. CDR3 sequence reads: CASRQTGLNSPLHF. In nucleotides, the CDR3 is TGTGCCAGCAGGCAGACAGGGTTGAATTCACCCCTCCACTTT. The chain combines TRBV2 with TRBJ1-6, with 7 positions matching TRBD1. The V gene's germline CDR1 is SNHLY and CDR2 FYNNEI. The CDR3 consists of 14 residues. J lost 7 bases, V lost 6 bases, and 6 bases had no gene match.

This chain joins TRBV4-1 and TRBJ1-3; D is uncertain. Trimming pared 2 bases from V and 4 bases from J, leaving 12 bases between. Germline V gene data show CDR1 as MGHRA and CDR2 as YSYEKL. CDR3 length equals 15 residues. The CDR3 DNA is TGCGCCAGCAGCCAACTCCCGGGTTTCGGAAACACCATATATTTT. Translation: CASSQLPGFGNTIYF.

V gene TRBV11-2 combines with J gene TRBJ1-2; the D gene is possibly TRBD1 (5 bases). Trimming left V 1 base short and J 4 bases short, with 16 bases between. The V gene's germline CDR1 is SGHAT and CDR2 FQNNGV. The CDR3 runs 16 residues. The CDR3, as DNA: TGTGCCAGCAGCTTAGTCGGAGGGGATCTTTCCTATGGCTACACCTTC. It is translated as CASSLVGGDLSYGYTF.

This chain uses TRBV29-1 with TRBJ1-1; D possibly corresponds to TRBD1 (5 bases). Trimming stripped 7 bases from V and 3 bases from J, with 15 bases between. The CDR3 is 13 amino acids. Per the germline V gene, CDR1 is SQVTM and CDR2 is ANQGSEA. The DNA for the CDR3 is TGCAGCGCTAAAACAGGTGGGGACACTGAAGCTTTCTTT. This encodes CSAKTGGDTEAFF.

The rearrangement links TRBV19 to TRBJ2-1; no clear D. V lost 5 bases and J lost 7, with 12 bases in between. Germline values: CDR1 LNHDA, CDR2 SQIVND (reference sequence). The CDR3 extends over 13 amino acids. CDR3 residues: CASSPLRINEQFF. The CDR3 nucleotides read TGTGCCAGTAGTCCACTGCGGATAAATGAGCAGTTCTTC.

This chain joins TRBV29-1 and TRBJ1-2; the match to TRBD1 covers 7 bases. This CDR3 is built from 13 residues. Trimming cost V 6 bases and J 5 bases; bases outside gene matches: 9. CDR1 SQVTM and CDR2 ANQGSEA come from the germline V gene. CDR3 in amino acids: CSVPSGDRYGYTF. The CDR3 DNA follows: TGCAGCGTCCCCTCGGGGGACAGATATGGCTACACCTTC.

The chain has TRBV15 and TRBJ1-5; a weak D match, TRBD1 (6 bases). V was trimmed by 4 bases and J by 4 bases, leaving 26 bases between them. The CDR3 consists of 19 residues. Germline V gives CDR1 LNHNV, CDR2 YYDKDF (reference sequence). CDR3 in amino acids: CATSTLRREVPGQNQPQHF. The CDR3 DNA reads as TGTGCCACCAGCACCCTACGGCGAGAGGTCCCGGGACAAAATCAGCCCCAGCATTTT. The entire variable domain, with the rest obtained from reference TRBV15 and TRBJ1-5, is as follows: DAMVIQNPRYQVTQFGKPVTLSCSQTLNHNVMYWYQQKSSQAPKLLFHYYDKDFNNEADTPDNFQSRRPNTSFCFLDIRSPGLGDTAMYLCATSTLRREVPGQNQPQHFGDGTRLSIL.

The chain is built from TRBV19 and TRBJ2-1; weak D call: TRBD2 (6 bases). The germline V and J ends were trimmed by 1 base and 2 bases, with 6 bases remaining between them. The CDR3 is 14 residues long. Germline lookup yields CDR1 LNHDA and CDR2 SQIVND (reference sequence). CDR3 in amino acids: CASSIGGAYNEQFF. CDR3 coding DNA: TGTGCCAGTAGTATAGGGGGGGCCTACAATGAGCAGTTCTTC.

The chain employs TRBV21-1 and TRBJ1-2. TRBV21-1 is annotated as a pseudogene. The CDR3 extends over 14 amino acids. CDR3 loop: CASSSRGTNYGYTF. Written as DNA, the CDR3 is TGTGCCAGCAGTTCCCGAGGTACCAACTATGGCTACACCTTC.

CDR3 loop: CASGRDRGIESPLHF. CDR3 nucleotide sequence: TGTGCCAGCGGCCGGGACAGGGGCATTGAGTCACCCCTCCACTTT. The V gene is TRBV6-5, the J gene TRBJ1-6; 10 positions agree with TRBD1. The trim removed 8 bases at V and 10 bases at J, leaving 11 bases unmatched. Germline V gene lookup returns CDR1 MNHEY and CDR2 SVGAGI. This CDR3 comprises 15 residues.

The CDR3 sequence is CASRLGFQVYYGYTF. The CDR3 nucleotides read TGTGCCAGCAGGTTGGGCTTTCAGGTGTACTATGGCTACACCTTC. The chain recombines TRBV6-5 with TRBJ1-2; D gene unclear. The germline CDR1 and CDR2 sequences are MNHEY and SVGAGI. Trimming removed 6 bases from V and 3 bases from J, with 17 bases in between. CDR3 length equals 15 residues.

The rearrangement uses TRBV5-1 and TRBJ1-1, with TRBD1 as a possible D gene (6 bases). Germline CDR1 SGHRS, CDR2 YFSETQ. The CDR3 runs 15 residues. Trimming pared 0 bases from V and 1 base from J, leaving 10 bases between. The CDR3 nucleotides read TGCGCCAGCAGCTTGGCCGGGACATCGAACACTGAAGCTTTCTTT. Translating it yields CASSLAGTSNTEAFF.

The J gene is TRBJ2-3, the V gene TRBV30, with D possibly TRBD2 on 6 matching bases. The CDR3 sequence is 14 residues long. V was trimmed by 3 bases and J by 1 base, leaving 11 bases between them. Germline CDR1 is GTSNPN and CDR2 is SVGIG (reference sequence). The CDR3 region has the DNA TGTGCCTGGAGCCCCGGGGAGGGCACAGATACGCAGTATTTT. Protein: CAWSPGEGTDTQYF.

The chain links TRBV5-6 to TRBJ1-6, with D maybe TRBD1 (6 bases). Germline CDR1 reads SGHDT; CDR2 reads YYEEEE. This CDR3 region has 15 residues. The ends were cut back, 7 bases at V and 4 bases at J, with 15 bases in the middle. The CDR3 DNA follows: TGTGCCAGCGGACACAGGGTATCGTATAATTCACCCCTCCACTTT. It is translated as CASGHRVSYNSPLHF.

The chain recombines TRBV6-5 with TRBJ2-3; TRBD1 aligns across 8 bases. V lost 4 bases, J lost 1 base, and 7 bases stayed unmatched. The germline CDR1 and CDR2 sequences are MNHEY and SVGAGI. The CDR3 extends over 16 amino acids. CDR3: CASSLQGDWGTDTQYF. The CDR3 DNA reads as TGTGCCAGCAGTTTACAGGGGGATTGGGGCACAGATACGCAGTATTTT.

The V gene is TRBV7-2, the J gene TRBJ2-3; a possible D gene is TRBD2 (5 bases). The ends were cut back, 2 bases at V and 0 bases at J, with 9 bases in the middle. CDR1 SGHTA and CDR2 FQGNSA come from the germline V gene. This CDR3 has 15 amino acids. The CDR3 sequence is CASSLLLASTDTQYF. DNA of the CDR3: TGTGCCAGCAGCTTACTCCTAGCTAGCACAGATACGCAGTATTTT. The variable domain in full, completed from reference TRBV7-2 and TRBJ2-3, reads GAGVSQSPSNKVTEKGKDVELRCDPISGHTALYWYRQSLGQGLEFLIYFQGNSAPDKSGLPSDRFSAERTGGSVSTLTIQRTQQEDSAVYLCASSLLLASTDTQYFGPGTRLTVL.

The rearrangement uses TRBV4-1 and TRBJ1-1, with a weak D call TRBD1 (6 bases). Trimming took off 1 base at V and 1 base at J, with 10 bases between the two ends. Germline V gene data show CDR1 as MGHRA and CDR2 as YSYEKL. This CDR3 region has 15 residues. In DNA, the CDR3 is TGCGCCAGCAGCCAAGGGACAGTCTGGAACACTGAAGCTTTCTTT. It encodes CASSQGTVWNTEAFF.

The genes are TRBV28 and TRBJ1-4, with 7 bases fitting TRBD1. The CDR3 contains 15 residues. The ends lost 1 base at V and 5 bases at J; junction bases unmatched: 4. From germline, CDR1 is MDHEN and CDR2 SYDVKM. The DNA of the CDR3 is TGTGCCAGCAGTTTATTTACAGGGGCGAATGAAAAACTGTTTTTT. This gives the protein CASSLFTGANEKLFF.

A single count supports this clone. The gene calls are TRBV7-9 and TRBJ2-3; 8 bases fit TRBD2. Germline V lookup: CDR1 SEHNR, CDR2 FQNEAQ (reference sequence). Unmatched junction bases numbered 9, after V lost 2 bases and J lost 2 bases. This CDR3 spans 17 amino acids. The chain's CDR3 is CASSLSSGGFLTDTQYF. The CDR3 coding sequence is TGTGCCAGCAGCTTATCAAGCGGGGGATTCCTCACAGATACGCAGTATTTT.